The entry that follows covers one TCR beta chain sequence. Looked up from germline, CDR1 is SGHTA and CDR2 is FQGNSA. The length of the CDR3 is 14 residues. V lost 1 base and J lost 4; bases outside the gene matches: 3. Repertoires were generated with immunoSEQ multiplex PCR, while TCRdb's copy carries only in-frame clones and drops some. The data contain more than 75,000 clones, approximately 88% of them singletons. The data were taken from a study of control samples from healthy donors and cancer patients. Sequencing used PBMCs. V usage is TRBV7-2 and J usage is TRBJ2-5, with 7 bases matching TRBD1. The sequence derives from a man aged 70-80 years with lung cancer. Here the CDR3 reads CASSLDRGAETQYF. The CDR3 DNA follows: TGTGCCAGCAGCTTAGACAGGGGTGCAGAGACCCAGTACTTC.